The T cell receptor beta chain under discussion was sequenced for a study of T cell responses to AZD1222 COVID-19 vaccine. Clones were read by immunoSEQ multiplex PCR, and TCRdb kept only the in-frame ones, dropping some. The repertoire holds some 130,000 clones, with 75% to 95% as singletons. For this clone: Its antigen is undetermined.

Regarding the study as a whole: After the peak T cell response, and only then, were repertoires sampled.

V was pared by 0 bases and J by 3 bases, with 11 bases between. The germline gives CDR1 SEHNR, CDR2 FQNEAQ (reference sequence). The CDR3 is made up of 15 amino acids. This rearrangement joins TRBV7-9 to TRBJ1-1, with D maybe TRBD1 (5 bases). This clonotype was sampled from an adult in good health. The starting material was peripheral blood, obtained on day 0 of AZD1222 vaccination. Here the CDR3 reads CASSLAIGVDTEAFF. CDR3 nucleotides: TGTGCCAGCAGCTTAGCAATAGGGGTGGACACTGAAGCTTTCTTT.